The 24 T cell receptor beta chains below were found in one sample sequenced in a study of CD8+ T cells in alopecia areata. Treatment of the sample: oral pan-JAK inhibitor, 5-10 mg twice daily. Sequencing templates came from extracted RNA that was reverse transcribed into cDNA. The repertoire was sequenced with immunoSEQ multiplex PCR; TCRdb's copy has only in-frame clones and lacks some. The data show roughly 60,000 clones, 46% seen once. The source was CD8+ T cells sorted from blood, collected between weeks 36 and 40, from a patient treated with tofacitinib. These receptors were collected from a human donor with alopecia areata.

The chain uses TRBV4-1 and TRBJ2-2; TRBD2 matches 7 bases. The junction had 21 bases not matched to a gene; V was cut back by 4 bases and J by 16 bases. CDR1 and CDR2 (germline): MGHRA, YSYEKL. This CDR3 has 16 amino acids. CDR3 sequence reads: CASSPNGGIISMGEFF. In nucleotides, the CDR3 is TGCGCCAGCAGCCCCAACGGGGGGATTATCTCTATGGGGGAGTTTTTT.

This clone was detected only a few times. The chain couples TRBV7-2 to TRBJ1-2; a possible D gene is TRBD1 (5 bases). Germline CDR1 is SGHTA and CDR2 is FQGNSA. This CDR3 region has 16 residues. The V and J ends lost 2 bases and 4 bases respectively, with 17 bases between them. The CDR3 loop reads CASSLRGEGSVYGYTF. The CDR3 DNA reads TGTGCCAGCAGCTTAAGGGGAGAGGGATCGGTCTATGGCTACACCTTC.

This clone was detected only once. The V call is TRBV30, the J call TRBJ2-7; D assignment may be TRBD1 or TRBD2 (5 bases each). The CDR3 is 14 amino acids. Germline V CDR1 and CDR2: GTSNPN, SVGIG (reference sequence). V lost 3 bases, J lost 2 bases, and 14 bases lay in between. CDR3 DNA: TGTGCCTGGAGCGTTAACCGGGACGCCTACGAGCAGTACTTC. Amino acids: CAWSVNRDAYEQYF.

The gene calls are TRBV29-1 and TRBJ2-2; D could derive from TRBD1 or TRBD2 (5 bases each). Germline-derived CDR1 and CDR2 are SQVTM and ANQGSEA. Trimming pared 4 bases from V and 5 bases from J, leaving 14 bases between. CDR3 length: 14 residues. CDR3 DNA sequence: TGCAGCGTTGGCAGGGCCCGAGGGACCGGGGAGCTGTTTTTT. Its translation is CSVGRARGTGELFF.

The rearrangement uses TRBV27 and TRBJ1-5, with D perhaps TRBD1 (5 bases). Germline CDR1 is MNHEY and CDR2 is SMNVEV (reference sequence). V dropped 8 bases and J dropped 0 bases, with 26 bases sitting between them. CDR3 size: 19 residues. CDR3 nucleotides: TGTGCCAGCGGCCCTCGATTTCCGGTCAGGGATTATAGCAATCAGCCCCAGCATTTT. Protein product: CASGPRFPVRDYSNQPQHF.

This clone occurred once. This chain joins TRBV9 and TRBJ2-7; no definite D call. In germline, CDR1 is SGDLS, CDR2 YYNGEE. This CDR3 has 12 residues. The germline V and J ends were trimmed by 3 bases and 7 bases, with 11 bases remaining between them. CDR3 amino acids: CASSGREGEQYF. DNA of the CDR3: TGTGCCAGCAGCGGACGCGAAGGAGAGCAGTACTTC.

V usage is TRBV5-4 and J usage is TRBJ2-7, with 8 nucleotides matching TRBD2. Germline assignment: CDR1 SGHNT and CDR2 YYREEE (reference sequence). Trimming removed 4 bases from V and 1 base from J; junction bases left unmatched: 7. This CDR3 region has 15 residues. The CDR3 loop reads CASSVTSGGSYEQYF. DNA of the CDR3: TGTGCCAGCAGCGTTACTAGCGGTGGTTCCTACGAGCAGTACTTC.

The rearrangement links TRBV6-5 to TRBJ1-2; TRBD1 might be the D (6 bases). The CDR3 contains 14 residues. Germline CDR1 reads MNHEY; CDR2 reads SVGAGI. Trimming shortened V by 4 bases and J by 3 bases, and 12 bases separated the two germline ends. The CDR3 region is CASSWTDRDYGYTF. The CDR3 bases are TGTGCCAGCAGTTGGACAGACCGGGACTATGGCTACACCTTC.

The chain carries TRBV15 and TRBJ1-2; no clear D. The CDR3 runs 13 residues. CDR1 is LNHNV, CDR2 YYDKDF, per germline (reference sequence). The V gene lost 5 bases and the J gene lost 8 bases, with 15 bases spanning the gap. CDR3 in amino acids: CATSPRGVEGYTF. The CDR3 region has the DNA TGTGCCACCAGCCCCCGTGGGGTTGAGGGCTACACCTTC.

The rearrangement joins TRBV30 to TRBJ1-1; the match to TRBD1 covers 7 bases. Germline V gene lookup returns CDR1 GTSNPN and CDR2 SVGIG (reference sequence). The CDR3 has 13 amino acids. J was trimmed by 4 bases and V by 5 bases; bases with no gene match: 7. This CDR3 reads CAWGPQGSTEAFF. The DNA for the CDR3 is TGTGCCTGGGGACCACAGGGGAGCACTGAAGCTTTCTTT.

The table lists this clone with a count of one. The V gene is TRBV7-3, the J gene TRBJ2-7, with TRBD1 as a possible D gene (6 bases). V lost 5 bases and J 4 bases, leaving 27 bases between the germline ends. Germline CDR1 and CDR2: SGHTA and FQGTGA. The CDR3 sequence is 18 residues long. CDR3 DNA sequence: TGTGCCAGCAGCCCGGACGGGACACGAGGCCTCCCTGCTTACGAGCAGTACTTC. As protein: CASSPDGTRGLPAYEQYF.

The chain carries TRBV7-6 and TRBJ2-3; 9 bases map to TRBD2. V gave up 5 bases and J gave up 4 bases; unmatched junction bases: 4. From germline, CDR1 is SGHVS and CDR2 FNYEAQ. CDR3 length equals 14 residues. CDR3 sequence reads: CASSRSGSADTQYF. In DNA form, the CDR3 reads TGTGCCAGCAGCCGTAGCGGGAGTGCAGATACGCAGTATTTT.

Only a few counts were recorded for this clone. This chain connects TRBV29-1 to TRBJ2-1, with a tentative D call TRBD1 (5 bases). Trimming took off 8 bases at V and 9 bases at J, with 14 bases between the two ends. Germline lookup yields CDR1 SQVTM and CDR2 ANQGSEA. The CDR3 extends over 11 amino acids. CDR3 in DNA: TGCAGCTTCAGGGATTCTGGTGAGCAGTTCTTC. Its protein is CSFRDSGEQFF.

CDR3 sequence (DNA): TGTGCCAGCAGCCAAGATATAGGCAGCTACGAGCAGTACTTC. Its protein product is CASSQDIGSYEQYF. The V gene is TRBV14, the J gene TRBJ2-7; unclear D gene. The CDR3 sequence is 14 residues long. The germline V and J ends were trimmed by 0 bases and 3 bases, with 9 bases remaining between them. The germline V gene encodes CDR1 SGHDN and CDR2 FVKESK.

The CDR3 sequence is CASSAWTADSYEQYF. The CDR3 region has the DNA TGTGCCAGCAGTGCTTGGACAGCGGACTCCTACGAGCAGTACTTC. The chain uses TRBV6-1 and TRBJ2-7; D may be TRBD1 (6 bases). CDR3 length: 15 amino acids. V shed 4 bases and J shed 0 bases, with 13 bases lying between them. The germline CDR1 and CDR2 sequences are MNHNS and SASEGT.

This chain links TRBV5-1 with TRBJ2-1; 11 bases line up with TRBD2. Germline lookup yields CDR1 SGHRS and CDR2 YFSETQ. The CDR3 is made up of 15 amino acids. The J segment lost 6 bases and the V segment lost 1 base, leaving 3 bases of the junction unmatched. CDR3 DNA sequence: TGCGCCAGCAGCTTGTCCGGGACTAGCGGCAATGAGCAGTTCTTC. It translates to CASSLSGTSGNEQFF.

CDR3 in DNA: TGTGCCAGCAGCTCTTCAGAGACCGTAATGTTCTTC. Its translation: CASSSSETVMFF. This rearrangement joins TRBV7-9 to TRBJ2-1, with D hard to call. This CDR3 spans 12 amino acids. Trimming cost V 4 bases and J 15 bases, with 16 bases left between them. Germline CDR1 is SEHNR and CDR2 is FQNEAQ (reference sequence).

This rearrangement joins TRBV4-1 to TRBJ2-1; D call uncertain. V was shortened by 1 base and J by 10 bases, with 11 bases between the two germline ends. The CDR3 has 13 residues. The germline gives CDR1 MGHRA, CDR2 YSYEKL. DNA of the CDR3: TGCGCCAGCAGCCAAGGGCCCGACCCGGAGCAGTTCTTC. The encoded protein is CASSQGPDPEQFF.

The chain recombines TRBV6-5 with TRBJ2-7; 7 nucleotides match TRBD1. V trimming: 5 bases; J trimming: 5 bases; junction bases outside the gene matches: 6. Germline V lookup: CDR1 MNHEY, CDR2 SVGAGI. The CDR3 is 13 residues long. The DNA for the CDR3 is TGTGCCAGCAGTGTGATAGGGGGCCACGAGCAGTACTTC. Translating gives CASSVIGGHEQYF.

This chain joins TRBV5-6 and TRBJ2-7, with 11 bases fitting TRBD1. The V and J ends lost 4 bases and 4 bases, in that order; junction bases with no gene match: 4. Germline CDR1 and CDR2: SGHDT and YYEEEE. The CDR3 runs to 14 residues. CDR3 sequence reads: CASSRDRGLYEQYF. The CDR3 region has the DNA TGTGCCAGCAGCCGGGACAGGGGGTTGTACGAGCAGTACTTC.

The genes are TRBV25-1 and TRBJ2-7; 10 bases line up with TRBD1. This CDR3 spans 14 amino acids. The V gene's germline CDR1 is MGHDK and CDR2 SYGVNS. Germline trimming cut 6 bases from V and 5 bases from J; bases unmatched to any gene: 7. CDR3 DNA: TGTGCCAGCAGCGCCTGGACAGGGGGAAACGAGCAGTACTTC. Its translation: CASSAWTGGNEQYF.

The chain carries TRBV30 and TRBJ1-1; D remains unclear. The CDR3 covers 13 residues. Per the germline V gene, CDR1 is GTSNPN and CDR2 is SVGIG (reference sequence). Trimming shortened V by 3 bases and J by 7 bases, and 15 bases separated the two germline ends. The CDR3: CAWRGRLTYEAFF. As DNA, the CDR3 is TGTGCCTGGAGAGGCAGGTTAACGTATGAAGCTTTCTTT.

This rearrangement joins TRBV2 to TRBJ2-5, with 7 bases lining up with TRBD2. The CDR3 extends over 16 amino acids. Germline V gene data show CDR1 as SNHLY and CDR2 as FYNNEI. Trimming took 6 bases from V and 5 from J; bases not matched to a gene: 15. DNA of the CDR3: TGTGCCAGCAGCCCTCGCGTGGCGGGAGACGGGGAGACCCAGTACTTC. Translated, it gives CASSPRVAGDGETQYF.

The V and J genes are TRBV2 and TRBJ1-1; TRBD1 might be the D (5 bases). Germline V gene lookup returns CDR1 SNHLY and CDR2 FYNNEI. V lost 8 bases and J lost 0, with 10 bases in between. The CDR3 consists of 13 residues. The CDR3 region has the DNA TGTGCCAGCCCAGGGCCGATGAACACTGAAGCTTTCTTT. Translating gives CASPGPMNTEAFF.